The 10 T cell receptor beta chains below come from one sample, sequenced in a study of T cell responses to AZD1222 COVID-19 vaccine. The repertoire was sequenced with immunoSEQ multiplex PCR; TCRdb's copy has only in-frame clones and lacks some. The sample lists around 160,000 clones; around nine tenths were seen once. The starting material was peripheral blood, obtained on day 0 of MenACWY control vaccination. The receptors stem from an adult in good health.

The chain links TRBV3-1 (or the pseudogene TRBV3-2) to TRBJ2-5, with D possibly matching TRBD1 (6 bases). CDR3 length: 14 amino acids. Deletions cut 3 bases from V and 1 base from J, with 9 bases between. Germline lookup yields CDR1 LGHDT and CDR2 YNNKEL (reference sequence). In DNA, the CDR3 is TGTGCCAGCAGCCAGAGGGGGACCCAAGAGACCCAGTACTTC. This encodes CASSQRGTQETQYF.

The chain uses TRBV4-2 and TRBJ1-6; TRBD1 might be the D (6 bases). Deletions cut 5 bases from V and 7 bases from J, with 9 bases between. Germline CDR1 and CDR2: LGHNA and YNFKEQ. This CDR3 contains 13 residues. CDR3 sequence reads: CASSFTGNSPLHF. CDR3 bases: TGTGCCAGCAGCTTCACAGGGAATTCACCCCTCCACTTT.

V usage is TRBV6-5 and J usage is TRBJ2-1; D may be TRBD1 or TRBD2 (5 bases each). Germline V CDR1 and CDR2: MNHEY, SVGAGI. Trimming cost V 2 bases and J 3 bases, with 11 bases left between them. The CDR3 is 15 residues long. CDR3 nucleotide sequence: TGTGCCAGCAGTTACGAGGGGAATGGCTACAATGAGCAGTTCTTC. This codes for CASSYEGNGYNEQFF.

J is TRBJ1-5 and V is TRBV27; D not resolved. The CDR3 is 15 amino acids. Germline-derived CDR1 and CDR2 are MNHEY and SMNVEV (reference sequence). The V end was cut by 6 bases, the J end by 4 bases, with 16 bases between. CDR3 loop: CASRSGRQPNQPQHF. The CDR3 DNA reads TGTGCCAGCAGGTCTGGGCGCCAACCTAATCAGCCCCAGCATTTT.

The rearrangement links TRBV29-1 to TRBJ2-2; D not certain. This CDR3 has 12 residues. The V end was cut by 4 bases, the J end by 3 bases, with 6 bases between. Germline-derived CDR1 and CDR2 are SQVTM and ANQGSEA. CDR3 nucleotides: TGCAGCGTTGCCATTCACACCGGGGAGCTGTTTTTT. It is translated as CSVAIHTGELFF.

The rearrangement links TRBV5-6 to TRBJ1-6; D gene unclear. Trimming pared 1 base from V and 5 bases from J, leaving 10 bases between. Germline values: CDR1 SGHDT, CDR2 YYEEEE. This CDR3 is built from 15 residues. CDR3 residues: CASSLWGTNNSPLHF. The CDR3 DNA follows: TGTGCCAGCAGCTTGTGGGGTACCAATAATTCACCCCTCCACTTT. Full variable domain (remainder filled in from reference TRBV5-6 and TRBJ1-6): DAGVTQSPTHLIKTRGQQVTLRCSPKSGHDTVSWYQQALGQGPQFIFQYYEEEERQRGNFPDRFSGHQFPNYSSELNVNALLLGDSALYLCASSLWGTNNSPLHFGNGTRLTVT.

The genes are TRBV4-1 and TRBJ2-3; TRBD2 matches 9 bases. This CDR3 has 17 residues. Trimming removed 1 base from V and 2 bases from J; junction bases left unmatched: 7. Germline V gene data show CDR1 as MGHRA and CDR2 as YSYEKL. CDR3 region: CASSQGFGLAITDTQYF. The CDR3, as DNA: TGCGCCAGCAGCCAAGGCTTCGGACTAGCGATCACAGATACGCAGTATTTT.

The chain uses TRBV19 and TRBJ2-7; 8 bases agree with TRBD1. Germline values: CDR1 LNHDA, CDR2 SQIVND (reference sequence). The CDR3 sequence is 14 residues long. V lost 3 bases and J lost 7; bases outside the gene matches: 8. The CDR3 protein is CASSIGQGAEEQYF. The CDR3 nucleotides are TGTGCCAGTAGTATCGGGCAGGGGGCAGAAGAGCAGTACTTC.

The chain combines TRBV11-2 with TRBJ2-5; D is unclear. The V gene's germline CDR1 is SGHAT and CDR2 FQNNGV. This CDR3 is 13 amino acids long. The V gene lost 9 bases and the J gene lost 2 bases, with 13 bases spanning the gap. The CDR3 here is CASRQAAQETQYF. CDR3 DNA: TGTGCCAGTCGCCAGGCGGCTCAAGAGACCCAGTACTTC. The whole variable domain, filled in from reference TRBV11-2 and TRBJ2-5, reads EAGVAQSPRYKIIEKRQSVAFWCNPISGHATLYWYQQILGQGPKLLIQFQNNGVVDDSQLPKDRFSAERLKGVDSTLKIQPAKLEDSAVYLCASRQAAQETQYFGPGTRLLVL.

This chain uses TRBV12-5 with TRBJ2-5; D is uncertain. The CDR3 sequence is 13 residues long. The germline CDR1 and CDR2 sequences are LGHNT and FRNRAP. Trimming left V 7 bases short and J 1 base short, with 10 bases between. The CDR3 sequence is CASATRTQETQYF. The CDR3 DNA is TGTGCTAGTGCCACAAGGACCCAAGAGACCCAGTACTTC. Full variable domain (rest looked up from reference TRBV12-5 and TRBJ2-5): DARVTQTPRHKVTEMGQEVTMRCQPILGHNTVFWYRQTMMQGLELLAYFRNRAPLDDSGMPKDRFSAEMPDATLATLKIQPSEPRDSAVYFCASATRTQETQYFGPGTRLLVL.